The sequence of this T cell receptor (beta chain) was determined in a study of shared clonotypes between healthy human individuals. Overall study context: CD8 memory received one plate per donor, CD8 naive two, CD4 memory three and CD4 naive three.

This CDR3 contains 16 residues. Profiled with immunoSEQ multiplex PCR; TCRdb holds only in-frame clones, not every one. The data show 950,000 to 1,300,000 clones, 65% to 75% seen once. Every contributor of samples was a Caucasian grown-up residing in Nashville, Tennessee. CD4+ cells yielded CD45RA+ naive and CD45RA-negative memory subsets. Sequencing input: memory CD4+ T cells sorted from blood. Subset here: CD45RA-negative fraction. The clonotype was recovered from a man between 18 and 35 years old in good health. The chain couples TRBV12-1 to TRBJ1-5; the table's D gene call, TRBD1, was not cross checked with the DNA. TRBV12-1 is deemed a pseudogene. DNA for the CDR3: TGTGCCAGCAGCCTTAGGACAGGGCATAGCAATCAGCCCCAGCATTTT. The encoded protein is CASSLRTGHSNQPQHF.